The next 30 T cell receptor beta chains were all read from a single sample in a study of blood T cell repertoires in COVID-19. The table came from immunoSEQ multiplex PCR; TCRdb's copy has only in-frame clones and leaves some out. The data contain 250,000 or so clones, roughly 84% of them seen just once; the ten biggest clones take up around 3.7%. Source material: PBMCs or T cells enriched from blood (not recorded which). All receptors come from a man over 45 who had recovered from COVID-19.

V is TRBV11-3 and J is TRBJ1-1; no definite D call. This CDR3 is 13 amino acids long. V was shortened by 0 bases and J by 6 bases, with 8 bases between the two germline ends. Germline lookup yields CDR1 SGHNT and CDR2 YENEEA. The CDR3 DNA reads TGTGCCAGCAGCTTAGATCGGGGTTCTGAAGCTTTCTTT. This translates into CASSLDRGSEAFF. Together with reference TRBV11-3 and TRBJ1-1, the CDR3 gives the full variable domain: EAGVVQSPRYKIIEKKQPVAFWCNPISGHNTLYWYLQNLGQGPELLIRYENEEAVDDSQLPKDRFSAERLKGVDSTLKIQPAELGDSAVYLCASSLDRGSEAFFGQGTRLTVV.

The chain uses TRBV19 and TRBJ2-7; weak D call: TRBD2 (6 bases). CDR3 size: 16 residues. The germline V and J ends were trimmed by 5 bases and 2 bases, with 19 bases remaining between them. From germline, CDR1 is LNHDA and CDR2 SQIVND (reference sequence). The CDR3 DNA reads TGTGCCAGTAGTCTCAGTGGCGGGATGGCAACCTACGAGCAGTACTTC. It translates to CASSLSGGMATYEQYF.

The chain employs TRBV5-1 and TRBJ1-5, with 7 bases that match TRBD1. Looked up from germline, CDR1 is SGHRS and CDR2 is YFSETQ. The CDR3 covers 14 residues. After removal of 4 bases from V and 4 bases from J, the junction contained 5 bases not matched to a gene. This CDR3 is CASSQSGGNQPQHF. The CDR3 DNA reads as TGCGCCAGCAGCCAATCAGGGGGAAATCAGCCCCAGCATTTT.

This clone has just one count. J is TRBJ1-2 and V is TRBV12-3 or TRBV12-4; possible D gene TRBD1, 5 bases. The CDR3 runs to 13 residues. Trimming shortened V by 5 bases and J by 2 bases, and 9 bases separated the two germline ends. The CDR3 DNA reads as TGTGCCAGCAGTCCACAGGCCAACTATGGCTACACCTTC. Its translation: CASSPQANYGYTF.

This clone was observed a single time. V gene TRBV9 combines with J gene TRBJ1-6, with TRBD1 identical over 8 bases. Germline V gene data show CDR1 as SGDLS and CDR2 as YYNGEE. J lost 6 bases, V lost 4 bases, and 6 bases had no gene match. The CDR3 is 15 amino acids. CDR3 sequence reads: CASSTTTGVNSPLHF. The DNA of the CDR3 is TGTGCCAGCAGCACCACGACAGGGGTTAATTCACCCCTCCACTTT.

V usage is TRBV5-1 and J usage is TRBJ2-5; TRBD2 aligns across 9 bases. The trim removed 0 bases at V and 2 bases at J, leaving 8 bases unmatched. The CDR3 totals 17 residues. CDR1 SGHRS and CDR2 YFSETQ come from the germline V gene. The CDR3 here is CASSLGGQAGGQETQYF. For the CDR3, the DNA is TGCGCCAGCAGCTTGGGAGGCCAGGCGGGGGGGCAAGAGACCCAGTACTTC. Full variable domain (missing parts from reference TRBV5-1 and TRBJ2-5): KAGVTQTPRYLIKTRGQQVTLSCSPISGHRSVSWYQQTPGQGLQFLFEYFSETQRNKGNFPGRFSGRQFSNSRSEMNVSTLELGDSALYLCASSLGGQAGGQETQYFGPGTRLLVL.

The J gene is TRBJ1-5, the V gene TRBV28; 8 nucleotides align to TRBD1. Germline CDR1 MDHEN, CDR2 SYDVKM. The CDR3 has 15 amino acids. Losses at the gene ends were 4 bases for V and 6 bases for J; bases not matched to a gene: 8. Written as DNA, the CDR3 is TGTGCCAGCAGTTCTGGACAGGGCCCGGGTCAGCCCCAGCATTTT. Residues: CASSSGQGPGQPQHF.

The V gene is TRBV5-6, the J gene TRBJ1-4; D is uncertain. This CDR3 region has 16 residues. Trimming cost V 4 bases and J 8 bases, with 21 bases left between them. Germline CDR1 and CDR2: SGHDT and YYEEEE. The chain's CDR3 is CASSAAGTYLWEKLFF. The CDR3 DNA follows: TGTGCCAGCAGCGCGGCTGGAACGTACTTATGGGAAAAACTGTTTTTT.

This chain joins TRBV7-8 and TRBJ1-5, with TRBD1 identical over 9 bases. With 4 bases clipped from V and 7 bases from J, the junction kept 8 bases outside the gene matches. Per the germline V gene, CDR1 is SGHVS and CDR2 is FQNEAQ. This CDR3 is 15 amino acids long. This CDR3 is CASSSRQGEGQPQHF. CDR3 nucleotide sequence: TGTGCCAGCAGCTCCCGACAGGGGGAAGGACAGCCCCAGCATTTT.

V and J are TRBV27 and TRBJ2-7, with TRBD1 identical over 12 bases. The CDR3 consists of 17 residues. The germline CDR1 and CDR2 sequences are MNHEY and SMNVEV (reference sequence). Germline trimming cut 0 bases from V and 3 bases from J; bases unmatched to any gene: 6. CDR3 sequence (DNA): TGTGCCAGCAGTTTATCGATCGGGACAGGGGGCTTCTACGAGCAGTACTTC. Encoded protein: CASSLSIGTGGFYEQYF.

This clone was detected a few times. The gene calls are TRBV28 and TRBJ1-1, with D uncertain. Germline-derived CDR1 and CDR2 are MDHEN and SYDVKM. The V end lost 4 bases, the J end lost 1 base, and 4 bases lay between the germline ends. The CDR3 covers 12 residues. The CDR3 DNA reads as TGTGCCAGCAGTTGGAGGAACACTGAAGCTTTCTTT. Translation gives CASSWRNTEAFF.

The CDR3 loop is CATSSLAVNNEQFF. CDR3 bases: TGTGCCACCTCGAGCCTAGCGGTCAACAATGAGCAGTTCTTC. This chain uses TRBV27 with TRBJ2-1; 7 nucleotides match TRBD2. The CDR3 loop spans 14 amino acids. V trimming: 10 bases; J trimming: 5 bases; junction bases outside the gene matches: 11. CDR1 is MNHEY, CDR2 SMNVEV, per germline (reference sequence).

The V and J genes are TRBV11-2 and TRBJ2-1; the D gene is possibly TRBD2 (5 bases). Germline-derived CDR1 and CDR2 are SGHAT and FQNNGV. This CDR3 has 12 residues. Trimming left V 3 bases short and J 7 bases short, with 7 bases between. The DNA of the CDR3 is TGTGCCAGCAGCTTGACGGGGAATGAGCAGTTCTTC. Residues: CASSLTGNEQFF. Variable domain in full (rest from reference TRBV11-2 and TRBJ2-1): EAGVAQSPRYKIIEKRQSVAFWCNPISGHATLYWYQQILGQGPKLLIQFQNNGVVDDSQLPKDRFSAERLKGVDSTLKIQPAKLEDSAVYLCASSLTGNEQFFGPGTRLTVL.

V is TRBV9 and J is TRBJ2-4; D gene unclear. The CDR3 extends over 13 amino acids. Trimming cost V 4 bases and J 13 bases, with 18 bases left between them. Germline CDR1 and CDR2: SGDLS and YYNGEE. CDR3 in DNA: TGTGCCAGCAGCCCCCAGGTTATGGGCACACAGTACTTC. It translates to CASSPQVMGTQYF.

The CDR3 loop is CATGQGRNTEAFF. CDR3 sequence (DNA): TGTGCCACGGGACAGGGAAGGAACACTGAAGCTTTCTTT. V usage is TRBV6-5 and J usage is TRBJ1-1, with TRBD1 identical over 9 bases. Germline CDR1 MNHEY, CDR2 SVGAGI. The V gene end was trimmed by 10 bases and the J gene end by 1 base; junction bases not matched to a gene: 4. CDR3 length equals 13 residues.

The CDR3 protein is CASSRIAGGAFNEQFF. CDR3 in DNA: TGTGCCAGCAGTAGAATAGCGGGAGGGGCCTTCAATGAGCAGTTCTTC. V and J are TRBV7-9 and TRBJ2-1, with 11 nucleotides matching TRBD2. The junction had 10 bases not matched to a gene; V was cut back by 6 bases and J by 6 bases. This CDR3 is built from 16 residues. CDR1 is SEHNR and CDR2 is FQNEAQ in the germline V gene (reference sequence).

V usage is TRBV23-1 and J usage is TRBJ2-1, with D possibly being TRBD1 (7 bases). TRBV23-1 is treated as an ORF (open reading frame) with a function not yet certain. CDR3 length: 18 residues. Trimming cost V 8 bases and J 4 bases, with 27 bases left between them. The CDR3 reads CASRPALRRDSLYNEQFF. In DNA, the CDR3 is TGCGCCAGCCGACCGGCGCTCCGGAGGGACAGCCTATACAATGAGCAGTTCTTC.

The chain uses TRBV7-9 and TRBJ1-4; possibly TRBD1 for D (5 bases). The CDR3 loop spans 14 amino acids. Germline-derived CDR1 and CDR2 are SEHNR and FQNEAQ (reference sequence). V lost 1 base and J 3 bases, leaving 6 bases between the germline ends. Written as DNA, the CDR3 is TGTGCCAGCAGCTTAGGGACATCTAATGAAAAACTGTTTTTT. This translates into CASSLGTSNEKLFF.

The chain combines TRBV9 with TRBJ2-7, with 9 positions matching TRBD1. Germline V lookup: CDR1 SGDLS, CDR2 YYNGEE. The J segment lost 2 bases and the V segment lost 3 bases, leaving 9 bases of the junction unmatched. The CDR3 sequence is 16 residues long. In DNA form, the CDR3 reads TGTGCCAGCAGCGACAGGACAGGGGAGCCTACCTACGAGCAGTACTTC. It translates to CASSDRTGEPTYEQYF.

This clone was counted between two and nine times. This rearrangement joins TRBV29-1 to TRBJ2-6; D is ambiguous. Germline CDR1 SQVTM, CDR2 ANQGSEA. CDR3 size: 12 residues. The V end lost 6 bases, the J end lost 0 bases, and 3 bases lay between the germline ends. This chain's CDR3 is CSVNSGANVLTF. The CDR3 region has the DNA TGCAGCGTCAACTCTGGGGCCAACGTCCTGACTTTC.

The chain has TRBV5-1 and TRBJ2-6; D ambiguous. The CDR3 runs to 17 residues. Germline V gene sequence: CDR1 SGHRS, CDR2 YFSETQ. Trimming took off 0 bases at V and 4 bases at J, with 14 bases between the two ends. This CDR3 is CASSLASRLPGANVLTF. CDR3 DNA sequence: TGCGCCAGCAGCTTGGCCTCCAGATTACCCGGGGCCAACGTCCTGACTTTC.

CDR3: CASSYLAGSPGEQYF. CDR3 sequence (DNA): TGTGCCAGCAGCTACTTAGCGGGGTCACCAGGCGAGCAGTACTTC. J is TRBJ2-7 and V is TRBV5-4; 8 bases fit TRBD2. V trimming: 3 bases; J trimming: 6 bases; junction bases outside the gene matches: 11. Germline-derived CDR1 and CDR2 are SGHNT and YYREEE (reference sequence). The CDR3 consists of 15 residues.

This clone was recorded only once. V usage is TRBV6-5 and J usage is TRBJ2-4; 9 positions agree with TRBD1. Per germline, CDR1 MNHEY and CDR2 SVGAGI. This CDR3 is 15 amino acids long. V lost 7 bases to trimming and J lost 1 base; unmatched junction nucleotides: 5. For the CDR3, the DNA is TGTGCCAGCACCGCGACAGGGGGGGCCAAAAACATTCAGTACTTC. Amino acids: CASTATGGAKNIQYF.

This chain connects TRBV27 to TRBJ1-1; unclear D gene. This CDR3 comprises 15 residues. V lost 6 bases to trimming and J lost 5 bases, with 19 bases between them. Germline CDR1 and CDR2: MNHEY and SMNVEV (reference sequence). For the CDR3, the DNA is TGTGCCAGCAGCCGGAATCCCCGGGTTAGGACTGAAGCTTTCTTT. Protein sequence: CASSRNPRVRTEAFF.

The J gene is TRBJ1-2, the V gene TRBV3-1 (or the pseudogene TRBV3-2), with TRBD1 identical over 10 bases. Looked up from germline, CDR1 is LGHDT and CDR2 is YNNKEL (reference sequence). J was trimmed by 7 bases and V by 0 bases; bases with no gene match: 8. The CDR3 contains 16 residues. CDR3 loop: CASSQDLTGGLGGYTF. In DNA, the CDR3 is TGTGCCAGCAGCCAAGATTTGACAGGGGGCTTGGGTGGCTACACCTTC.

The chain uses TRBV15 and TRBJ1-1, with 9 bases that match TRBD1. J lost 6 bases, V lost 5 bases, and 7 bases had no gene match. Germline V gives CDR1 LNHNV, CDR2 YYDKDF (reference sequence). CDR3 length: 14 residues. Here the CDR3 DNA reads TGTGCCACCAGCCGGGGACAGGGTAGCGCTGAAGCTTTCTTT. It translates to CATSRGQGSAEAFF.

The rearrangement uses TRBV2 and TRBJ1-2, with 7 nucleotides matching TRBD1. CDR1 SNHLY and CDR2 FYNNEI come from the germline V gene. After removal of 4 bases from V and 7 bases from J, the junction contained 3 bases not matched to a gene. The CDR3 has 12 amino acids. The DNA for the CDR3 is TGTGCCAGCAGTGGGGACAGCCTTGGCTACACCTTC. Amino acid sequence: CASSGDSLGYTF. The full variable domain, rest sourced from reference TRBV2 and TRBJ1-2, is EPEVTQTPSHQVTQMGQEVILRCVPISNHLYFYWYRQILGQKVEFLVSFYNNEISEKSEIFDDQFSVERPDGSNFTLKIRSTKLEDSAMYFCASSGDSLGYTFGSGTRLTVV.

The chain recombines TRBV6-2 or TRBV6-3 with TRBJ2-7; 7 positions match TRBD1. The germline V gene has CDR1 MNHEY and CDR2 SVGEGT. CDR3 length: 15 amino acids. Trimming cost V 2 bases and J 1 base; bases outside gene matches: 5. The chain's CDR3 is CASSYRRQGSYEQYF. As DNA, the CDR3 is TGTGCCAGCAGTTACCGTAGACAGGGTTCCTACGAGCAGTACTTC.

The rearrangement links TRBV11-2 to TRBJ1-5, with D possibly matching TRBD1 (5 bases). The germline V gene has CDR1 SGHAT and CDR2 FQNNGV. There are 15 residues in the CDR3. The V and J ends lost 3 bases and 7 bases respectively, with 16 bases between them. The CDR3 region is CASSFSGDGRQPQHF. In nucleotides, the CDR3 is TGTGCCAGCAGCTTCTCGGGGGATGGACGGCAGCCCCAGCATTTT.

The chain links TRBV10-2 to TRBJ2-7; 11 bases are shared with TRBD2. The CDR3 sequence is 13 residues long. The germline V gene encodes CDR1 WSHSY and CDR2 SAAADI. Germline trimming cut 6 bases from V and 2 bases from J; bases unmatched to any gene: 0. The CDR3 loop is CASRLAGAYEQYF. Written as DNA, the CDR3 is TGCGCCAGCAGACTAGCGGGGGCCTACGAGCAGTACTTC.